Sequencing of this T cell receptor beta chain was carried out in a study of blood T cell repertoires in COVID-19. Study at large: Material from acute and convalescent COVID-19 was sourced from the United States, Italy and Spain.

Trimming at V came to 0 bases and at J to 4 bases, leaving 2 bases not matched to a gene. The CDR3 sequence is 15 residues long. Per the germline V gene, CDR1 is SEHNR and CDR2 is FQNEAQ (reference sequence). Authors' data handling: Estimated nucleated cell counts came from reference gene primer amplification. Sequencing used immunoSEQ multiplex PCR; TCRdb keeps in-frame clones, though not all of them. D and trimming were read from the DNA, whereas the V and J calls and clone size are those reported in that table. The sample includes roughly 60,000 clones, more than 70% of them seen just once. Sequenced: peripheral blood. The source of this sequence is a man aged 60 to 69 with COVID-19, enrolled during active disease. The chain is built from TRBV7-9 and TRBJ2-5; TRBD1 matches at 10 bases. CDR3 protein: CASSLARTGGETQYF. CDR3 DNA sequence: TGTGCCAGCAGCTTAGCGCGGACAGGGGGAGAGACCCAGTACTTC.